These 17 T cell receptor beta chains were sequenced from one sample in a study of beta chain features in type 1 diabetes. The isolated RNA, all of it, was reverse transcribed, so expressed TCRB transcripts were what got sequenced. Some clones are missing from TCRdb's copy, which holds only in-frame ones; the method was immunoSEQ multiplex PCR. Among fewer than 350,000 clones listed, 7% to 9% were seen once. Source material: central memory CD4+ T cells from blood. All receptors derive from a woman younger than 30 in good health.

This clone was observed a few times. V and J are TRBV7-2 and TRBJ2-2; TRBD1 aligns across 7 bases. This CDR3 contains 14 residues. Germline V lookup: CDR1 SGHTA, CDR2 FQGNSA. V dropped 5 bases and J dropped 1; count of bases not matched to a gene: 1. The CDR3 sequence is CASSRTGNTGELFF. The CDR3 region has the DNA TGTGCCAGCAGCCGGACAGGGAACACCGGGGAGCTGTTTTTT. The full variable domain, completed using reference TRBV7-2 and TRBJ2-2, is GAGVSQSPSNKVTEKGKDVELRCDPISGHTALYWYRQSLGQGLEFLIYFQGNSAPDKSGLPSDRFSAERTGGSVSTLTIQRTQQEDSAVYLCASSRTGNTGELFFGEGSRLTVL.

This clone turned up a few times. CDR3 protein: CASSLGGVSTNEKLFF. CDR3 bases: TGTGCCAGCAGCTTGGGGGGAGTTTCGACTAATGAAAAACTGTTTTTT. The J gene is TRBJ1-4, the V gene TRBV7-2; perhaps TRBD1 as D (5 bases). The CDR3 consists of 16 residues. CDR1 is SGHTA and CDR2 is FQGNSA in the germline V gene. Trimming removed 3 bases at V and 2 bases at J, with 13 bases between.

This clone was detected many times. This sequence joins TRBV19 and TRBJ2-7, with TRBD1 identical over 9 bases. This CDR3 has 14 amino acids. Germline trimming cut 6 bases from V and 2 bases from J; bases unmatched to any gene: 5. Germline CDR1 LNHDA, CDR2 SQIVND (reference sequence). The DNA for the CDR3 is TGTGCCAGTAGAGGGACAGGGACGACCTACGAGCAGTACTTC. The encoded protein is CASRGTGTTYEQYF.

This clone was seen only a few times. This chain joins TRBV15 and TRBJ2-7, with D perhaps given as TRBD1 or TRBD2 (5 bases each). Germline CDR1 and CDR2: LNHNV and YYDKDF (reference sequence). Trimming pared 1 base from V and 2 bases from J, leaving 12 bases between. This CDR3 spans 15 amino acids. The CDR3 DNA reads TGTGCCACCAGCAGAGCCGGGCCGGGGCCCTACGAGCAGTACTTC. It specifies CATSRAGPGPYEQYF. The whole variable domain, remainder taken from reference TRBV15 and TRBJ2-7, is DAMVIQNPRYQVTQFGKPVTLSCSQTLNHNVMYWYQQKSSQAPKLLFHYYDKDFNNEADTPDNFQSRRPNTSFCFLDIRSPGLGDTAMYLCATSRAGPGPYEQYFGPGTRLTVT.

This clone has more than one count but fewer than ten. V is TRBV7-9 and J is TRBJ2-1; 7 bases align to TRBD1. Losses at the gene ends were 6 bases for V and 4 bases for J; bases not matched to a gene: 9. This CDR3 has 15 residues. Germline loops: CDR1 SEHNR, CDR2 FQNEAQ (reference sequence). The CDR3 protein is CASRPDRAVYNEQFF. CDR3 DNA sequence: TGTGCCAGCAGGCCAGACAGGGCGGTTTACAATGAGCAGTTCTTC.

The CDR3 DNA reads TGCGCCAGCAGCTCACTATTCGCGCTCATATATTTT. As protein: CASSSLFALIYF. V and J are TRBV5-1 and TRBJ1-3, with D uncertain. The CDR3 is 12 amino acids. Between the trimmed V and J ends, which lost 3 bases and 12 bases, there was a span of 13 bases. CDR1 is SGHRS, CDR2 YFSETQ, per germline.

This clone was detected ten times or more. The rearrangement joins TRBV19 to TRBJ1-1, with D possibly being TRBD1 (6 bases). V dropped 0 bases and J dropped 7 bases, with 9 bases sitting between them. Germline V gene data show CDR1 as LNHDA and CDR2 as SQIVND (reference sequence). The CDR3 has 13 residues. In DNA, the CDR3 is TGTGCCAGTAGTATAGATGACAGGTTTGAAGCTTTCTTT. Its protein is CASSIDDRFEAFF.

Only a few counts were recorded for this clone. V and J are TRBV7-8 and TRBJ2-6; unclear D gene. Germline V gene data show CDR1 as SGHVS and CDR2 as FQNEAQ. Between the trimmed V and J ends, which lost 1 base and 2 bases, there was a span of 12 bases. The CDR3 is 17 amino acids. The CDR3 loop reads CASSLVSGSTGANVLTF. The CDR3 DNA follows: TGTGCCAGCAGCTTAGTTTCGGGCAGCACTGGGGCCAACGTCCTGACTTTC.

This clone showed up just a few times. The J gene is TRBJ2-1, the V gene TRBV11-2; 8 nucleotides align to TRBD1. CDR1 and CDR2 (germline): SGHAT, FQNNGV. The CDR3 sequence is 17 residues long. V lost 5 bases to trimming and J lost 3 bases; unmatched junction nucleotides: 12. CDR3 region: CASSPALEDRDYNEQFF. The CDR3 nucleotides read TGTGCCAGCAGCCCAGCGTTGGAGGACAGGGACTACAATGAGCAGTTCTTC.

This clone was seen a few times. The same CDR3 is also encoded by other DNA sequences in this sample. This sequence joins TRBV7-6 and TRBJ2-3, with D possibly being TRBD2 (6 bases). Trimming removed 3 bases at V and 0 bases at J, with 10 bases between. The CDR3 runs 15 residues. Germline V gene data show CDR1 as SGHVS and CDR2 as FNYEAQ. The CDR3 spells CASSLGLPSTDTQYF. The CDR3 coding sequence is TGTGCCAGCAGCTTGGGACTTCCTAGCACAGATACGCAGTATTTT.

This clone was recorded many times. The sample contains more than one DNA sequence encoding this CDR3. The chain carries TRBV2 and TRBJ2-4, with D uncertain. Trimming removed 4 bases at V and 2 bases at J, with 6 bases between. The CDR3 is 13 residues long. Germline assignment: CDR1 SNHLY and CDR2 FYNNEI. The CDR3 DNA reads TGTGCCAGCAGTGTAGGGACCAAAAACATTCAGTACTTC. Translated, it gives CASSVGTKNIQYF.

The chain combines TRBV7-2 with TRBJ2-1; no clear D gene. Trimming cost V 1 base and J 0 bases, with 4 bases left between them. Germline V lookup: CDR1 SGHTA, CDR2 FQGNSA. The CDR3 extends over 14 amino acids. CDR3 nucleotide sequence: TGTGCCAGCAGCTTAGAGTACTCCTACAATGAGCAGTTCTTC. It translates to CASSLEYSYNEQFF.

This clone was detected a few times. The CDR3 DNA sequence: TGTGCCAGCAGCCGGCGATTTCAAGATACGCAGTATTTT. Protein: CASSRRFQDTQYF. This chain links TRBV5-4 with TRBJ2-3; D call uncertain. CDR1 and CDR2 (germline): SGHNT, YYREEE (reference sequence). The CDR3 has 13 residues. V was shortened by 4 bases and J by 5 bases, with 11 bases between the two germline ends.

The chain's CDR3 is CASSLTGLNAGTQYF. The CDR3, as DNA: TGTGCCAGCAGTTTGACAGGCCTTAATGCGGGGACCCAGTACTTC. The rearrangement joins TRBV28 to TRBJ2-5; a weak D match, TRBD1 (6 bases). The germline V gene has CDR1 MDHEN and CDR2 SYDVKM. V was shortened by 3 bases and J by 7 bases, with 18 bases between the two germline ends. The CDR3 contains 15 residues.

This clone was seen only a few times. This chain links TRBV7-2 with TRBJ1-1, with TRBD1 identical over 7 bases. CDR1 SGHTA and CDR2 FQGNSA come from the germline V gene. CDR3 length equals 14 residues. Germline trimming cut 5 bases from V and 4 bases from J; bases unmatched to any gene: 7. The CDR3 here is CASSPNRGGTEAFF. Here the CDR3 DNA reads TGTGCCAGCAGCCCTAACAGGGGAGGCACTGAAGCTTTCTTT.

This clone was seen repeatedly, ten times or more. This rearrangement joins TRBV19 to TRBJ1-5; no reliable D call. Trimming shortened V by 2 bases and J by 5 bases, and 10 bases separated the two germline ends. CDR1 and CDR2 from the germline V gene are LNHDA and SQIVND (reference sequence). The CDR3 sequence is 14 residues long. CDR3 DNA sequence: TGTGCCAGTAGTATAAAGCTGGGTGATCAGCCCCAGCATTTT. The encoded protein is CASSIKLGDQPQHF.

This chain joins TRBV18 and TRBJ2-7, with 8 positions matching TRBD1. The CDR3 has 12 amino acids. CDR1 is KGHSH, CDR2 LQKENI, per germline. With 6 bases clipped from V and 9 bases from J, the junction kept 7 bases outside the gene matches. The chain's CDR3 is CASSVTGAGQYV. In DNA, the CDR3 is TGTGCCAGCTCCGTGACAGGGGCTGGGCAGTACGTC.